One and the same sample provided the 18 T cell receptor beta chains below, sequenced in a study of T-cell memory formation after mild COVID-19. TCRdb ran MiXCR on the 5' RACE reads and lists one entry per CDR3 protein. The table records approximately 410,000 distinct CDR3 sequences, more than 20% of them present only once. Material: PBMCs or a T cell subset sorted from them (not recorded which). These receptors were collected from an adult woman who had mild COVID-19 (a few samples of this study predate the infection). Cell type and time point are not known.

This clonotype was observed a handful of times. This chain joins TRBV5-4 and TRBJ1-2; 12 bases are a match to TRBD1. The germline CDR1 and CDR2 sequences are SGHNT and YYREEE (reference sequence). V shed 3 bases and J 0 bases; nucleotides not matched to a gene: 3. The CDR3 covers 16 residues. The CDR3 sequence: CASSSGDRGPNYGYTF. The CDR3 DNA is TGTGCCAGCAGCTCTGGGGACAGGGGGCCTAACTATGGCTACACCTTC. The full variable domain, completed using reference TRBV5-4 and TRBJ1-2, is ETGVTQSPTHLIKTRGQQVTLRCSSQSGHNTVSWYQQALGQGPQFIFQYYREEENGRGNFPPRFSGLQFPNYSSELNVNALELDDSALYLCASSSGDRGPNYGYTFGSGTRLTVV.

This clonotype has a handful of counts. V and J are TRBV5-5 and TRBJ1-5; 8 nucleotides align to TRBD1. V was clipped by 0 bases and J by 4 bases; unmatched bases: 6. CDR3 length: 16 residues. Per the germline V gene, CDR1 is SGHKS and CDR2 is YYEKEE (reference sequence). The CDR3 DNA follows: TGTGCCAGCAGCTTGGGGGACAGGAGAGGGAATCAGCCCCAGCATTTT. Translated, it gives CASSLGDRRGNQPQHF.

This clonotype turned up a few times. V usage is TRBV7-3 and J usage is TRBJ2-3; TRBD2 agrees at 9 bases. CDR3 size: 16 residues. J gave up 2 bases and V 2 bases, and 5 bases lay outside the gene matches. Germline CDR1 is SGHTA and CDR2 is FQGTGA. The CDR3 is CASSLSSGINTDTQYF. The CDR3 DNA sequence: TGTGCCAGCAGCTTATCTAGCGGGATTAACACAGATACGCAGTATTTT.

The chain joins TRBV5-8 to TRBJ2-3, with 9 bases matching TRBD1. The CDR3 runs 17 residues. V trimming: 4 bases; J trimming: 5 bases; junction bases outside the gene matches: 14. The germline gives CDR1 SGHTS, CDR2 YDEGEE. The CDR3 sequence is CASSAFTGGGGEDTQYF. Written as DNA, the CDR3 is TGTGCCAGCAGCGCCTTCACAGGGGGCGGTGGGGAAGATACGCAGTATTTT.

The rearrangement uses TRBV24-1 and TRBJ2-3, with D possibly being TRBD1 (6 bases). Germline V gives CDR1 KGHDR, CDR2 SFDVKD. The CDR3 is 16 amino acids. Deletions cut 6 bases from V and 2 bases from J, with 17 bases between. The CDR3 sequence is CATSPPLGAPTDTQYF. The DNA of the CDR3 is TGTGCCACCAGTCCCCCCTTGGGGGCTCCCACAGATACGCAGTATTTT.

This sequence joins TRBV9 and TRBJ2-5, with a tentative D call TRBD1 (6 bases). This CDR3 has 13 residues. V was trimmed by 0 bases and J by 4 bases, leaving 7 bases between them. Looked up from germline, CDR1 is SGDLS and CDR2 is YYNGEE. CDR3 amino acids: CASSVAGVETQYF. The CDR3, as DNA: TGTGCCAGCAGCGTAGCAGGGGTAGAGACCCAGTACTTC.

This clonotype has a handful of counts. The chain employs TRBV7-2 and TRBJ2-3; D gene ambiguous. The V end lost 1 base, the J end lost 2 bases, and 7 bases lay between the germline ends. The CDR3 spans 14 residues. Germline values: CDR1 SGHTA, CDR2 FQGNSA. Written as DNA, the CDR3 is TGTGCCAGCAGCTTAGAAATCCCCACAGATACGCAGTATTTT. As protein: CASSLEIPTDTQYF.

This clonotype was seen a handful of times. The chain uses TRBV9 and TRBJ2-3; D remains unclear. The CDR3 consists of 13 residues. With 4 bases removed from V and 5 bases from J, the gap between germline ends came to 11 bases. Germline-derived CDR1 and CDR2 are SGDLS and YYNGEE. The CDR3 DNA sequence: TGTGCCAGCAGCACCTCCCAGCTAGATACGCAGTATTTT. Translation: CASSTSQLDTQYF.

There are a few counts of this clonotype. The chain has TRBV29-1 and TRBJ2-6; D is perhaps TRBD1 (6 bases). There are 14 residues in the CDR3. V dropped 5 bases and J dropped 2 bases, with 10 bases sitting between them. Germline assignment: CDR1 SQVTM and CDR2 ANQGSEA. Here the CDR3 DNA reads TGCAGCGTTCGGACAGTTACTGGGGCCAACGTCCTGACTTTC. Amino acid sequence: CSVRTVTGANVLTF. The full variable domain, in which reference TRBV29-1 and TRBJ2-6 provide the parts outside the CDR3, is SAVISQKPSRDICQRGTSLTIQCQVDSQVTMMFWYRQQPGQSLTLIATANQGSEATYESGFVIDKFPISRPNLTFSTLTVSNMSPEDSSIYLCSVRTVTGANVLTFGAGSRLTVL.

V is TRBV11-3 and J is TRBJ2-5, with 12 bases that match TRBD2. V was clipped by 4 bases and J by 5 bases; unmatched bases: 8. Germline lookup yields CDR1 SGHNT and CDR2 YENEEA. This CDR3 contains 16 residues. The CDR3 protein is CASSSLAGGPSETQYF. As DNA, the CDR3 is TGTGCCAGCAGCTCGCTAGCGGGAGGGCCTTCCGAGACCCAGTACTTC.

The V gene is TRBV20-1, the J gene TRBJ2-1; 8 positions agree with TRBD2. This CDR3 has 14 amino acids. Germline V lookup: CDR1 DFQATT, CDR2 SNEGSKA (reference sequence). The J segment lost 0 bases and the V segment lost 6 bases, leaving 4 bases of the junction unmatched. This chain's CDR3 is CSARAGDSYNEQFF. The CDR3 DNA reads TGCAGTGCCCGAGCGGGAGACTCCTACAATGAGCAGTTCTTC.

The rearrangement joins TRBV27 to TRBJ1-6; D gene ambiguous. Germline values: CDR1 MNHEY, CDR2 SMNVEV (reference sequence). The CDR3 runs 14 residues. V dropped 6 bases and J dropped 5 bases, with 11 bases sitting between them. The CDR3 here is CASSSAGDNSPLHF. CDR3 nucleotides: TGTGCCAGCAGCTCGGCAGGCGATAATTCACCCCTCCACTTT.

The rearrangement uses TRBV24-1 and TRBJ2-3, with 11 bases lining up with TRBD2. The CDR3 runs to 19 residues. Germline V gene data show CDR1 as KGHDR and CDR2 as SFDVKD. Trimming at V came to 3 bases and at J to 0 bases, leaving 10 bases not matched to a gene. Written as DNA, the CDR3 is TGTGCCACCAGTGATCCCTCCCACCGGACTAGCGGGAGCACAGATACGCAGTATTTT. As protein: CATSDPSHRTSGSTDTQYF.

As DNA, the CDR3 is TGTGCCAGCAAGGCGGGAGTGGCCTACAATGAGCAGTTCTTC. Its translation: CASKAGVAYNEQFF. This chain uses TRBV6-6 with TRBJ2-1; 7 bases fit TRBD2. J gave up 2 bases and V 7 bases, and 5 bases lay outside the gene matches. The germline CDR1 and CDR2 sequences are MNHNY and SVGAGI (reference sequence). The CDR3 length is 14 residues.

The chain links TRBV7-9 to TRBJ2-4; TRBD1 is a possible D gene (5 bases). The V gene lost 4 bases and the J gene lost 11 bases, with 18 bases spanning the gap. From germline, CDR1 is SEHNR and CDR2 FQNEAQ (reference sequence). The CDR3 has 14 residues. CDR3 protein: CASSSIFRTTLQYF. The CDR3, as DNA: TGTGCCAGCAGCTCCATATTCCGGACAACCCTTCAGTACTTC. Combining the CDR3 with reference TRBV7-9 and TRBJ2-4 gives the whole variable domain DTGVSQNPRHKITKRGQNVTFRCDPISEHNRLYWYRQTLGQGPEFLTYFQNEAQLEKSRLLSDRFSAERPKGSFSTLEIQRTEQGDSAMYLCASSSIFRTTLQYFGAGTRLSVL.

The chain's CDR3 is CASSLTGRWNTGELFF. The CDR3 DNA follows: TGTGCCAGCAGCTTGACAGGGAGATGGAACACCGGGGAGCTGTTTTTT. The chain uses TRBV7-6 and TRBJ2-2, with 7 bases lining up with TRBD1. CDR3 size: 16 residues. Looked up from germline, CDR1 is SGHVS and CDR2 is FNYEAQ. The V gene end was trimmed by 3 bases and the J gene end by 1 base; junction bases not matched to a gene: 5.

This clonotype was observed a few times. The gene calls are TRBV7-9 and TRBJ1-1; D unclear. Trimming took 5 bases from V and 4 from J, leaving 11 bases between them. CDR3 length: 13 residues. CDR1 and CDR2 (germline): SEHNR, FQNEAQ (reference sequence). The CDR3 sequence is CASSPRLVTEAFF. The CDR3 DNA reads as TGTGCCAGCAGCCCCCGTTTAGTCACTGAAGCTTTCTTT.

This clonotype was recorded at least ten times. V is TRBV12-3 or TRBV12-4 and J is TRBJ2-5; no clear D gene. Trimming took off 5 bases at V and 1 base at J, with 11 bases between the two ends. CDR3 length: 14 residues. The CDR3, as DNA: TGTGCCAGCAGTCCCCAGAGTGCCCAAGAGACCCAGTACTTC. Its protein product is CASSPQSAQETQYF.